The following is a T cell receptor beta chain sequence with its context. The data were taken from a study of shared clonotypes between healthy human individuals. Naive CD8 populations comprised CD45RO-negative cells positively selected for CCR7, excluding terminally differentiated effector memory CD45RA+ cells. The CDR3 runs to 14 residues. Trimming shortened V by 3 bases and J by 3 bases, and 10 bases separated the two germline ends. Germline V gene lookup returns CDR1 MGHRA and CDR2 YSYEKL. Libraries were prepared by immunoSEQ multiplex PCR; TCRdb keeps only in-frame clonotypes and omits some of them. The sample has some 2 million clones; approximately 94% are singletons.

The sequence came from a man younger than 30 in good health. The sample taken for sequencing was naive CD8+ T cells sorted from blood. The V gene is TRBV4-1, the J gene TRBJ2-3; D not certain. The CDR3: CASSHPYGTDTQYF. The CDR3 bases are TGCGCCAGCAGCCATCCTTACGGTACAGATACGCAGTATTTT.